The next 10 T cell receptor beta chains were all read from a single sample in a study of T cells in localized non-small cell lung cancer. The repertoire was sequenced with immunoSEQ multiplex PCR; TCRdb's copy has only in-frame clones and lacks some. This repertoire shows about 56,000 clones, roughly 85% found once; its top ten account for over 4%. The source was peripheral blood, collected before any cancer treatment. These receptors came from a woman aged 40 to 75 with stage I lung adenocarcinoma.

This chain joins TRBV9 and TRBJ1-2, with 7 bases lining up with TRBD1. In germline, CDR1 is SGDLS, CDR2 YYNGEE. This CDR3 comprises 14 residues. Trimming at V came to 3 bases and at J to 5 bases, leaving 7 bases not matched to a gene. Written as DNA, the CDR3 is TGTGCCAGCAGCGCGACAGGGTTTCGGTATGGCTACACCTTC. Translating it yields CASSATGFRYGYTF. Based on the CDR3 plus reference TRBV9 and TRBJ1-2, the full variable domain is DSGVTQTPKHLITATGQRVTLRCSPRSGDLSVYWYQQSLDQGLQFLIQYYNGEERAKGNILERFSAQQFPDLHSELNLSSLELGDSALYFCASSATGFRYGYTFGSGTRLTVV.

The chain recombines TRBV30 with TRBJ2-7; D gene unclear. CDR3 length equals 13 residues. Trimming removed 1 base at V and 2 bases at J, with 9 bases between. The germline gives CDR1 GTSNPN, CDR2 SVGIG (reference sequence). The CDR3 sequence is CAWSGFVAYEQYF. The CDR3 nucleotides are TGTGCCTGGAGTGGCTTTGTTGCCTACGAGCAGTACTTC.

The chain employs TRBV28 and TRBJ2-5; 7 bases map to TRBD2. The V segment lost 2 bases and the J segment 1 base; nucleotides outside the gene matches: 7. Germline CDR1 and CDR2: MDHEN and SYDVKM. The CDR3 length is 16 residues. The CDR3: CASSLEWGTTQETQYF. As DNA, the CDR3 is TGTGCCAGCAGTTTAGAGTGGGGGACTACCCAAGAGACCCAGTACTTC.

The rearrangement joins TRBV15 to TRBJ1-2; maybe TRBD1 (5 bases). CDR1 and CDR2 (germline): LNHNV, YYDKDF (reference sequence). The length of the CDR3 is 14 residues. V lost 5 bases, J lost 4 bases, and 14 bases lay in between. CDR3 in amino acids: CATSQGRTSYGYTF. The CDR3, as DNA: TGTGCCACCAGCCAGGGCAGGACTTCCTATGGCTACACCTTC.

The V call is TRBV7-9, the J call TRBJ1-6; no clear D. The ends were cut back, 6 bases at V and 10 bases at J, with 19 bases in the middle. The CDR3 runs to 15 residues. Germline V CDR1 and CDR2: SEHNR, FQNEAQ (reference sequence). CDR3 DNA: TGTGCCAGCAGTCAAGACGAGGGCGGGAGATCACCCCTCCACTTT. Translating it yields CASSQDEGGRSPLHF.

In this sample, this clone turned up once. The chain recombines TRBV4-3 with TRBJ2-3, with D uncertain. There are 18 residues in the CDR3. The germline CDR1 and CDR2 sequences are LGHNA and YSLEER. The ends were cut back, 1 base at V and 1 base at J, with 18 bases in the middle. The CDR3 DNA reads as TGCGCCAGCAGCCAAGTCATCGTGGGTCCGCTAGGCACAGATACGCAGTATTTT. Protein: CASSQVIVGPLGTDTQYF.

The J gene is TRBJ2-7, the V gene TRBV30; maybe TRBD2 (5 bases). The CDR3 spans 14 residues. CDR1 and CDR2 from the germline V gene are GTSNPN and SVGIG (reference sequence). V lost 5 bases and J lost 2, with 16 bases in between. The CDR3 here is CAWAIWTSTYEQYF. Written as DNA, the CDR3 is TGTGCCTGGGCCATTTGGACTTCCACCTACGAGCAGTACTTC.

In its sample, this clone was seen a few times. The genes are TRBV30 and TRBJ1-5; D not resolved. Germline CDR1 GTSNPN, CDR2 SVGIG (reference sequence). This CDR3 is built from 17 residues. Trimming took off 0 bases at V and 4 bases at J, with 19 bases between the two ends. The CDR3 sequence: CAWSVQNRKGGNQPQHF. The CDR3 nucleotides read TGTGCCTGGAGTGTGCAAAATAGAAAGGGTGGGAATCAGCCCCAGCATTTT.

This rearrangement joins TRBV6-1 to TRBJ1-6, with TRBD1 identical over 9 bases. The germline gives CDR1 MNHNS, CDR2 SASEGT. This CDR3 is 14 amino acids long. Trimming removed 4 bases from V and 10 bases from J; junction bases left unmatched: 5. Written as DNA, the CDR3 is TGTGCCAGCAGTGGGTACAGGGGGCCGTCACCCCTCCACTTT. Translated: CASSGYRGPSPLHF.

V usage is TRBV9 and J usage is TRBJ2-1, with 12 nucleotides matching TRBD2. There are 16 residues in the CDR3. The V gene's germline CDR1 is SGDLS and CDR2 YYNGEE. Germline trimming cut 4 bases from V and 6 bases from J; bases unmatched to any gene: 8. The CDR3, as DNA: TGTGCCAGCAGCTCGACGACACTAGCGGGGGGCAATGAGCAGTTCTTC. This gives the protein CASSSTTLAGGNEQFF.